The T cell receptor (beta chain) described here comes from a study of shared clonotypes between healthy human individuals. Study outcomes and limitations: Clonotype sharing across donors was expected to vary with sequencing depth. All-four-donor shared clonotypes had higher generation probabilities than non-shared clonotypes did.

Remarks on this clone: The antigen is undetermined.

The assay was immunoSEQ multiplex PCR, and TCRdb's table has in-frame clones only and misses some. The sample carries more than 2 million clones, roughly 93% recorded once. Germline CDR1 reads SGHRS; CDR2 reads YFSETQ. J was trimmed by 4 bases and V by 2 bases; bases with no gene match: 3. The CDR3 runs to 15 residues. CD8 cells classed as naive were CD45RO-negative and positively selected for CCR7, excluding terminally differentiated effector memory CD45RA+ cells. Donors were healthy HIV-negative adults without recent acute infections or vaccinations. Only Caucasian adults living in Nashville, Tennessee served as donors.

This sequence was found in a man aged 18 to 29 in good health. Some clones in this sample may be carry-over from other donors' samples. The specimen sequenced was naive CD8+ T cells from PBMCs. The rearrangement links TRBV5-1 to TRBJ2-1, with TRBD2 matching over 10 bases. Written as DNA, the CDR3 is TGCGCCAGCAGCTTATCAGCGGGAGGGTACAATGAGCAGTTCTTC. Encoded protein: CASSLSAGGYNEQFF.